This entry describes one TCR beta chain. Its antigen is currently unknown. Germline trimming cut 2 bases from V and 6 bases from J; bases unmatched to any gene: 4. Per the germline V gene, CDR1 is MNHEY and CDR2 is SMNVEV (reference sequence). This CDR3 comprises 14 residues. The data were produced by immunoSEQ multiplex PCR, yet TCRdb's version contains in-frame clones alone and is incomplete. The data contain around 140,000 clones, around nine tenths of them singletons. This sample is part of a study of T cell responses to AZD1222 COVID-19 vaccine. Study-wide results and caveats: The study reported that nearly half of spike-specific TCRs target unmutated variant regions.

This receptor was taken from an adult in good health. Sequenced material: peripheral blood, taken on day 0 of AZD1222 vaccination. The V gene is TRBV27, the J gene TRBJ2-7; 10 positions match TRBD1. CDR3 residues: CASSLRTGGSEQYF. The CDR3 DNA follows: TGTGCCAGCAGTTTAAGGACAGGGGGGAGCGAGCAGTACTTC.